These 13 T cell receptor beta chains came from one sample sequenced in a study of shared clonotypes between healthy human individuals. Some clones are missing from TCRdb's copy, which holds only in-frame ones; the method was immunoSEQ multiplex PCR. The data contain about 2.4 million clones, just over 90% of them singletons. The sequenced sample consisted of naive CD4+ T cells sorted from blood. The sample's subset: CD45RA+ positively selected. Receptors were obtained from a man younger than 35 in good health.

The rearrangement uses TRBV7-9 and TRBJ2-5, with D perhaps matching TRBD1 or TRBD2 (5 bases each). This CDR3 is built from 16 residues. V was shortened by 2 bases and J by 1 base, with 14 bases between the two germline ends. The germline gives CDR1 SEHNR, CDR2 FQNEAQ (reference sequence). The CDR3 DNA sequence: TGTGCCAGCAGCTTAAGGGCCTTGGGGACCCAAGAGACCCAGTACTTC. The encoded protein is CASSLRALGTQETQYF.

As for this clone: Distinct nucleotide sequences in the sample also encode this CDR3. V gene TRBV2 combines with J gene TRBJ2-7, with 7 bases fitting TRBD1. Per the germline V gene, CDR1 is SNHLY and CDR2 is FYNNEI. Losses at the gene ends were 7 bases for V and 0 bases for J; bases not matched to a gene: 3. This CDR3 is built from 13 residues. The CDR3 region has the DNA TGTGCCAGCACAAGGGACAGCTCCTACGAGCAGTACTTC. Its translation: CASTRDSSYEQYF.

The chain is built from TRBV28 and TRBJ1-4; D ambiguous. Trimming cost V 7 bases and J 5 bases, with 23 bases left between them. This CDR3 is 17 amino acids long. Looked up from germline, CDR1 is MDHEN and CDR2 is SYDVKM. CDR3 loop: CASNSVYYGYLNEKLFF. CDR3 in DNA: TGTGCCAGCAATTCTGTATATTACGGGTATTTGAATGAAAAACTGTTTTTT.

The chain combines TRBV2 with TRBJ1-6; D possibly corresponds to TRBD1 (5 bases). Per germline, CDR1 SNHLY and CDR2 FYNNEI. There are 15 residues in the CDR3. Trimming removed 6 bases from V and 0 bases from J, with 9 bases in between. As DNA, the CDR3 is TGTGCCAGCAGAGGAGGGGTCTCCTATAATTCACCCCTCCACTTT. Translation: CASRGGVSYNSPLHF.

The chain links TRBV5-4 to TRBJ1-6; D is undetermined. With 2 bases removed from V and 8 bases from J, the gap between germline ends came to 14 bases. Germline V gene sequence: CDR1 SGHNT, CDR2 YYREEE (reference sequence). The CDR3 is 15 residues long. For the CDR3, the DNA is TGTGCCAGCAGCTTTGCGTGGGTTCCGGATTCACCCCTCCACTTT. Translation gives CASSFAWVPDSPLHF.

V usage is TRBV4-3 and J usage is TRBJ2-2, with unresolved D. The CDR3 covers 17 residues. Germline V gene data show CDR1 as LGHNA and CDR2 as YSLEER. The V and J ends lost 0 bases and 2 bases respectively, with 13 bases between them. The CDR3 sequence is CASSQEASSSNTGELFF. DNA for the CDR3: TGCGCCAGCAGCCAAGAAGCGAGTAGCAGTAACACCGGGGAGCTGTTTTTT.

Regarding this clone: This sample includes further DNA sequences coding for the same CDR3. The chain links TRBV6-5 to TRBJ1-1; D call uncertain. V shed 2 bases and J shed 1 base, with 8 bases lying between them. This CDR3 has 14 residues. Germline loops: CDR1 MNHEY, CDR2 SVGAGI. DNA of the CDR3: TGTGCCAGCAGTTACCGGGAGGGGAACACTGAAGCTTTCTTT. Translation gives CASSYREGNTEAFF.

This chain joins TRBV4-1 and TRBJ2-3; D uncertain. This CDR3 has 15 amino acids. Germline CDR1 reads MGHRA; CDR2 reads YSYEKL. The V and J ends lost 5 bases and 1 base respectively, with 13 bases between them. The DNA for the CDR3 is TGCGCCAGCAGCTTCCGCCTTGGCGGCACAGATACGCAGTATTTT. As protein: CASSFRLGGTDTQYF.

This chain connects TRBV21-1 to TRBJ1-4; TRBD1, as called in the table, went unchecked against the DNA. TRBV21-1 is a recognized pseudogene. The CDR3 is made up of 13 amino acids. The CDR3 nucleotides are TGTGCCCCCCCCAGGGTATTAGATGAAAAACTGTTTTTT. It translates to CAPPRVLDEKLFF.

To note about this clone: At the DNA level, this CDR3 is encoded by other sequences in the same sample as well. This chain uses TRBV18 with TRBJ2-3; the match to TRBD2 covers 7 bases. CDR3 length: 15 residues. Trimming at V came to 1 base and at J to 0 bases, leaving 1 base not matched to a gene. Per germline, CDR1 KGHSH and CDR2 LQKENI. CDR3 residues: CASSPREGSTDTQYF. In nucleotides, the CDR3 is TGTGCCAGCTCACCACGGGAGGGGAGCACAGATACGCAGTATTTT.

Points on this clone: The sample holds other DNA sequences that translate to the same CDR3. This chain connects TRBV7-2 to TRBJ2-2, with 7 bases matching TRBD1. With V trimmed by 4 bases and J by 2 bases, 1 base remained unmatched. CDR1 SGHTA and CDR2 FQGNSA come from the germline V gene. This CDR3 has 14 amino acids. CDR3 residues: CASSWDSNTGELFF. The DNA for the CDR3 is TGTGCCAGCAGCTGGGACAGTAACACCGGGGAGCTGTTTTTT.

Comments on this clone: At the DNA level, this CDR3 is encoded by other sequences in the same sample as well. V gene TRBV5-1 combines with J gene TRBJ2-7; 7 bases map to TRBD1. CDR1 and CDR2 (germline): SGHRS, YFSETQ. V shed 0 bases and J 0 bases; nucleotides not matched to a gene: 3. This CDR3 region has 15 residues. The CDR3 loop reads CASSLGDSASYEQYF. Written as DNA, the CDR3 is TGCGCCAGCAGCTTGGGGGACAGCGCCTCCTACGAGCAGTACTTC.

In this sample, this clone turned up once. The chain couples TRBV6-6 to TRBJ2-2, with D uncertain. The CDR3 has 14 amino acids. CDR1 and CDR2 from the germline V gene are MNHNY and SVGAGI (reference sequence). The V end lost 2 bases, the J end lost 7 bases, and 11 bases lay between the germline ends. The CDR3 loop reads CASSYETIIGELFF. Here the CDR3 DNA reads TGTGCCAGCAGTTACGAAACAATTATCGGGGAGCTGTTTTTT.